A selection of T cell receptor beta chains follows, all from one sample in a study of blood T cell repertoires in COVID-19. TCRdb's copy holds only in-frame clones and misses some; the assay was immunoSEQ multiplex PCR. The sample consists of 190,000 or so clones, 86% of them appearing once. The sequenced material came from PBMCs or T cells enriched from blood (not recorded which). Receptors were obtained from a woman aged 25 to 39 who had been exposed to COVID-19. Both conserved end residues are part of each CDR3. Fields, in order: D gene, CDR3 length, clone size, J gene, V gene, CDR3 DNA, CDR3 protein. The D gene is left open where the match is weak. Part of the rows lack a size; the others show once, few, many or a class for expanded clones.

TRBD1 13 . TRBJ1-2 TRBV7-2 TGTGCCAGCAGCCTGACAGGGGACTATGGCTACACCTTC CASSLTGDYGYTF
. 13 . TRBJ2-3 TRBV11-2 TGTGCCAGCAGCTTAGATTTGGCGGGTACGCAGTATTTT CASSLDLAGTQYF
TRBD1 16 . TRBJ1-5 TRBV5-1 TGCGCCAGCAGCTTGGCAGGACAGGGGACGGGGCAGCCCCAGCATTTT CASSLAGQGTGQPQHF
. 16 . TRBJ2-3 TRBV24-1 TGTGCCACCAGTGATCCCTCCAAGCGCGGCACAGATACGCAGTATTTT CATSDPSKRGTDTQYF
TRBD1 17 . TRBJ2-3 TRBV5-4 TGTGCCAGCAGCTTCCCGGGAATGGGACAGCTCACAGATACGCAGTATTTT CASSFPGMGQLTDTQYF
TRBD2 16 large TRBJ2-1 TRBV9 TGTGCCAGCAGGGGGACTAGCGGTGGCTCCTACAATGAGCAGTTCTTC CASRGTSGGSYNEQFF
TRBD1 15 . TRBJ2-7 TRBV4-1 TGCGCCAGCAGCCAAGCGACGGGACAGGCCTACGAGCAGTACTTC CASSQATGQAYEQYF
. 14 . TRBJ2-1 TRBV5-1 TGCGCCTCCAATAAGGTCGGGGGAAGGAATGAGCAGTTCTTC CASNKVGGRNEQFF
. 14 few TRBJ1-6 TRBV7-9 TGTGCCAGCAGCCAAAACAACTATAATTCACCCCTCCACTTT CASSQNNYNSPLHF
. 14 . TRBJ1-5 TRBV27 TGTGCCAGCAGTTTCCAAGGGGAGGGTCAGCCCCAGCATTTT CASSFQGEGQPQHF
. 12 . TRBJ2-1 TRBV29-1 TGCAGCGTTGATAGGCAGGACAATGAGCAGTTCTTC CSVDRQDNEQFF
. 11 . TRBJ1-4 TRBV29-1 TGCAGCGTACCCGAGATTGATAAACTGTTTTTT CSVPEIDKLFF
. 12 few TRBJ1-1 TRBV6-5 TGTGCCAGCAGGCAGTTGAACACTGAAGCTTTCTTT CASRQLNTEAFF
. 14 . TRBJ1-4 TRBV6-5 TGTGCCAGCAGTCCCAGAGGCGTGAATGAAAAACTGTTTTTT CASSPRGVNEKLFF
. 15 . TRBJ2-1 TRBV30 TGTGCCTGGAGTCCGGGACACGTCTCCTACAATGAGCAGTTCTTC CAWSPGHVSYNEQFF
. 15 . TRBJ2-3 TRBV2 TGTGCCAGCAGTGAATCTAGCTTTAGCACAGATACGCAGTATTTT CASSESSFSTDTQYF
TRBD1 13 few TRBJ2-7 TRBV19 TGTGCCAGTAGCCCCGGGACAGGGGGCGATCAGTACTTC CASSPGTGGDQYF
. 13 . TRBJ2-5 TRBV5-1 TGCGCCAGCGGACTGGGCACCCAAGAGACCCAGTACTTC CASGLGTQETQYF
. 12 . TRBJ2-7 TRBV30 TGTGCCTGGAATCGACAGGCCTACGAGCAGTACTTC CAWNRQAYEQYF
TRBD2 16 few TRBJ2-7 TRBV9 TGTGCCAGCAGCGTAGGGGAGCGGGGTGGGGTCTACGAGCAGTACTTC CASSVGERGGVYEQYF
TRBD1 14 . TRBJ1-2 TRBV6-5 TGTGCCAGCAGTTACCGGGACAGGAACTATGGCTACACCTTC CASSYRDRNYGYTF
. 15 . TRBJ1-4 TRBV19 TGTGCCAGTAGTCCGGGCGACAGGAACTTCGAAAAACTGTTTTTT CASSPGDRNFEKLFF
TRBD1 14 . TRBJ1-2 TRBV2 TGTGCCAGCAGAGACAGGGTAAAGGGCTATGGCTACACCTTC CASRDRVKGYGYTF
TRBD1 16 . TRBJ1-2 TRBV29-1 TGCAGCGTTGGGGGAAATGGCGGACAGGGGAGGGATGGCTACACCTTC CSVGGNGGQGRDGYTF
. 15 . TRBJ1-1 TRBV4-2 TGTGCCAGCAGTCAAGGGGCAGGGTTTGTCACTGAAGCTTTCTTT CASSQGAGFVTEAFF